This entry concerns a single TCR beta chain. Survey-level resolution applied to immunoSEQ assay v3.0. Method: immunoSEQ multiplex PCR; TCRdb's copy keeps in-frame clones and lacks some. This table holds roughly 12,000 clones, around 79% found once. V gave up 0 bases and J gave up 1 base, with 10 bases separating them. CDR1 and CDR2 from the germline V gene are SGHVS and FNYEAQ. CDR3 size: 15 residues. The data derive from a study of long-term antiretroviral therapy in people with HIV. The samples, holding roughly 0.9-11 million cryopreserved PBMC, were thawed before DNA extraction was carried out. This clonotype originated in a woman aged 40 to 50 with HIV. The source was unsorted PBMCs, collected 0.8 years before starting antiretroviral therapy. The chain couples TRBV7-6 to TRBJ2-7; D might be TRBD1 or TRBD2, each matching 5 bases. This CDR3 is CASSLALGESYEQYF. The CDR3 DNA follows: TGTGCCAGCAGCTTAGCGCTGGGGGAGTCCTACGAGCAGTACTTC.